The sequence of this T cell receptor beta chain was determined in a study of OX40 agonist ivuxolimab in advanced cancers. At the level of the whole study: Ivuxolimab was a fully human IgG2 agonistic monoclonal antibody targeting the costimulatory receptor OX40 (CD134). Intravenous ivuxolimab was administered to patients every 2 weeks at six dose levels: 0.01, 0.1, 0.3, 1.5, 3 and 10 mg/kg. Among the roughly 52 dose-escalation patients, around 20 had hepatocellular carcinoma, 15 or so melanoma, 9 renal cell carcinoma and 9 head and neck cancer. In the dose-escalation cohort, 70% to 85% of patients were male, and the mean age was 60 years with a range of about 20 to 90. Patients were allowed to have had prior anti-PD-1, anti-PD-L1 or anti-CTLA-4 therapy, and approximately 43% of the dose-escalation patients had previously received checkpoint inhibitors. Three dose-escalation patients achieved partial responses, one with hepatocellular carcinoma and two with cutaneous melanoma. Peripheral TCRbeta sequencing was intended to test whether TCR sequence diversity was altered and clonal T-cell expansion was caused by ivuxolimab. The paper describes the monotherapy dose-escalation part (N of about 50 patients) of the phase I trial of ivuxolimab.

About this clone itself: The target of this receptor is not known. Base-call qualities are not available, and no considerably larger clone is one nucleotide away.

From the cysteine through the phenylalanine, the CDR3 covers 15 amino acids. Just the 45-base CDR3 DNA is kept, in frame starting at base 1. The germline V gene specifies MGHRA as CDR1 and YSYEKL as CDR2. V is reduced by 1 base and J by 4 bases, leaving a spacing of 12 bases between them. Patients with a history of autoimmune disease or receiving systemic immunosuppression were excluded from the trial. Peripheral blood for TCR sequencing was drawn from every dose cohort at baseline, at cycle 4 day 1 and at cycle 7 day 1. Samples were obtained from an open-label, multicenter, first-in-human phase I dose-escalation trial of ivuxolimab. Adults with locally advanced or metastatic melanoma, renal cell, hepatocellular, or head and neck squamous cell carcinoma were enrolled in the trial. Before TCR sequencing, CD4+ T cells and CD8+ T cells were sorted from peripheral blood as separate populations. Findings and caveats that apply to the study as a whole: In the 0.1-3.0 mg/kg groups, partial responders had among the lowest normalized peripheral clonal expansion, particularly in CD8+ T cells. At doses of 0.1 to 3.0 mg/kg, clonal expansion of both CD4+ and CD8+ blood T cells was observed from baseline to week 6. After ivuxolimab, expanded clones were on average more numerous among CD8+ T cells than among CD4+ T cells. Low levels of normalized T-cell clonal expansion were also shown by some nonresponding patients. Antigen specificity was not determined for the clonally expanded peripheral T cells.

For sequencing of the TCRbeta CDR3 region, genomic DNA was extracted from the sorted cells. The immunoSEQ Assay was used for sequencing of TCRbeta CDR3 regions. Sourced from immuneACCESS, this table was stored by TCRdb with only in-frame sequences that have V and J called. A share of the clones is absent; for the studies checked, an unresolved V gene accounts for under half, and the remainder has no known explanation. For this sample there are about 68,000 clones; 91% appear just once. The ten largest clones take up about 0.31% of the sample. The receptor was derived from an adult with an advanced solid tumor such as melanoma, head and neck, liver or kidney cancer. The source was CD4+ or CD8+ T cells sorted from blood, collected in a trial of the OX40 agonist ivuxolimab. The chain uses TRBV4-1 and TRBJ2-3; no confident D gene assignment can be made. The bases read TGCGCCAGCAGCCAAGTTTCCGGGCTAGCAGATACGCAGTATTTT. This encodes CASSQVSGLADTQYF.